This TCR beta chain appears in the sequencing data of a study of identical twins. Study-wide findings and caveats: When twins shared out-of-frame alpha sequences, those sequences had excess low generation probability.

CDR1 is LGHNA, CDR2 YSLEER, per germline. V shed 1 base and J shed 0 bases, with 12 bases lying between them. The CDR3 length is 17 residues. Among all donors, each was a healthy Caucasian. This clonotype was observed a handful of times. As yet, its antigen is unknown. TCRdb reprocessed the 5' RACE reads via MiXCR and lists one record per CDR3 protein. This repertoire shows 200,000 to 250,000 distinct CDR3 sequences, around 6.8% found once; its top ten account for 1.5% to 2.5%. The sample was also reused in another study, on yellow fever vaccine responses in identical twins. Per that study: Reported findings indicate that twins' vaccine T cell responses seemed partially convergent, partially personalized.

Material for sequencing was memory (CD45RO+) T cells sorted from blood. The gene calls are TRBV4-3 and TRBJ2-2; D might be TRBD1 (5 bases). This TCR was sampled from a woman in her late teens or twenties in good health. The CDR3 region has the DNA TGCGCCAGCAGCCAAGGACAGAGCGCGTCGAACACCGGGGAGCTGTTTTTT. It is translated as CASSQGQSASNTGELFF.